This TCR beta chain was obtained from a study of PD-L1 blockade in urothelial cancer listed by TCRdb under 2017. Turning to the overall study: Every patient began therapy around 2014 and was given atezolizumab 1,200 mg intravenously every 3 weeks. Twenty-five of 29 patients were identified as males with urothelial cancer of bladder origin, and a prior smoking history was reported by 18 of 29 patients. An ECOG performance status of 0 or 1 was recorded for the patients, and 0 to 3 prior chemotherapy regimens had been received by the patients. Blood samples were analyzed at 3 weeks after treatment start (second dose) and at 6 weeks after treatment start. A median of about 150,000 T cells and 80,000 or so unique TCRs was obtained from blood samples, and a median clonality of 0.080 was observed. An exploratory multi-omic analysis was conducted of the somatic, immune and clinical correlates of response to PD-L1 blockade with atezolizumab in urothelial cancer. Pretreatment tumor samples, along with matched peripheral blood collected serially before and after atezolizumab treatment, underwent TCR sequencing. Progression-free survival longer than 6 months counted as durable clinical benefit, and TCR features were additionally tested against both progression-free and overall survival. In the same patients who had TCR sequencing, pretreatment tumors also underwent whole exome sequencing and RNA sequencing. Durable clinical benefit was achieved by nine patients and was not achieved by 20 patients. Pretreatment blood TCR-seq was available for about 28 patients, at least one posttreatment blood collection was obtained for roughly 24 patients, and tumor TCR-seq was available for roughly 24 patients. What the research found in general, with its limitations: Improved progression-free and overall survival was found to be associated with pretreatment peripheral blood TCR clonality below the median. Patients with durable benefit showed greater expansion of tumor-associated TCR clones in peripheral blood 3 weeks after starting treatment (n ≈ 20, p = 0.022). Because of the small sample size (n ≈ 27) and the many exploratory analyses performed, the results are intended to be regarded as hypothesis-generating.

V sheds 0 bases and J sheds 7 bases, leaving 13 bases between their ends. The CDR3 goes from the cysteine to the phenylalanine over 14 residues. Only the CDR3 portion is preserved as DNA: 42 bases, with reading frame beginning at the first base. Sequences SGHRS (CDR1) and YFSETQ (CDR2) are obtained from the germline V gene. About this clone: Its antigen is currently not known. Per-base quality was not reported, and no clone a single base away is much larger than it.

Interpreted using the paper, the time point label stands for: pretreatment peripheral blood. The cohort comprised around 30 patients with locally advanced or metastatic urothelial carcinoma treated at Memorial Sloan Kettering on a trial protocol. Peripheral blood mononuclear cells were collected from each patient pretreatment and during treatment, giving between 1 and 8 total time points per patient. The Qiagen DNeasy Blood extraction kit was used to purify genomic DNA from total PBMCs and tumor samples. Collected pretreatment and during treatment, PBMCs were isolated and stored as previously described. Synthetic TCR analog templates were spiked into each PCR to estimate absolute template abundance from read counts. Using the immunoSEQ assay, TCRbeta CDR3 regions were amplified from genomic DNA with bias-controlled V and J gene primers. Sequencing of rearranged TCRbeta segments was performed at approximately 20X coverage. As for how the authors treated the data: Clustering was used to correct sequencing errors, and CDR3s were annotated against IMGT so that V, D and J genes could be assigned. Downstream analyses used only productive TCRbeta rearrangements and left out out-of-frame or stop-codon sequences. Clonality was computed as one minus Shannon entropy normalized by the log of the number of unique productive sequences. Fisher's exact test with Benjamini-Hochberg correction, using a cutoff of adjusted p below 0.01, was how clones that differed between time points or between blood and tumor were identified. The table comes from immuneACCESS by way of TCRdb, which keeps in-frame sequences with V and J called. Part of the clones is missing from these tables; in studies checked, under half for an unresolved V gene and the rest for unknown reasons. The V and J calls and clone size come from that table; D and trimming were worked out from the DNA. The sample table holds about 39,000 clones, of which roughly nine tenths were seen once. The ten largest clones take up over 9% of the sample.

The sequence is built from TRBV5-1 and TRBJ2-5; TRBD1 is possibly the D segment (6 matching bases). Material: PBMCs, obtained around atezolizumab (anti-PD-L1) treatment. The origin of this receptor is a woman aged 55-69 years with urothelial cancer. Read as DNA, the sequence is TGCGCCAGCAGCTTGGAAACAGGGCCGGGGACCCAGTACTTC. This sequence encodes CASSLETGPGTQYF.